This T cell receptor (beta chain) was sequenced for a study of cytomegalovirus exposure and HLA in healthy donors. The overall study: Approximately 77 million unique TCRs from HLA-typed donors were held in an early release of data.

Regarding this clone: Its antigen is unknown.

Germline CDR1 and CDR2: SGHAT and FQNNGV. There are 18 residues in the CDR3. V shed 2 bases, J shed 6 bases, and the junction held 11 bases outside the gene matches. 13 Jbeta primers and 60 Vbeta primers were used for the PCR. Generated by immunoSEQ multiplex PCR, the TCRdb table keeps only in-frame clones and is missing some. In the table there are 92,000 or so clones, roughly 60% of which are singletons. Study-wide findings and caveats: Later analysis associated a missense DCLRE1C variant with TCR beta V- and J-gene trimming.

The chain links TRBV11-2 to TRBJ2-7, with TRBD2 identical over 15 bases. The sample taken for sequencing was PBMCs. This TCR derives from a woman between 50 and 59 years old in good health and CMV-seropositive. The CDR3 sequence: CASSLSGGLAGGFAEQYF. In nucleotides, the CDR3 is TGTGCCAGCAGCTTAAGTGGAGGACTAGCGGGGGGGTTCGCCGAGCAGTACTTC.